This is a list of T cell receptor beta chains from one sample in a study of blood T cell repertoires in COVID-19. Method: immunoSEQ multiplex PCR; TCRdb's copy keeps in-frame clones and lacks some. In the table there are 56,000 or so clones, about 90% of which are singletons. Input material: peripheral blood. These receptors were taken from a human donor in a cohort sampled during active COVID-19. Both conserved end residues are part of each CDR3. D genes are given only for firm matches. Clone size, where shown, is once, few, many, or a class for clones that have expanded.

cdr3_nt,cdr3_aa,clone_size,d_call,j_call,v_call
TGTGCCATCAGGGGACAGGGGTTGAACTATGGCTACACCTTC,CAIRGQGLNYGYTF,once,TRBD1,TRBJ1-2,TRBV10-3
TGTGCCAGCAGCAACAGCCGGGACAGGGGGCCTAGGAGCATTCAGTACTTC,CASSNSRDRGPRSIQYF,-,TRBD1,TRBJ2-4,TRBV7-2
TGTGCCAGCAGCAGCCGAACTAGCGGGGGGGCCGATGAGCAGTTCTTC,CASSSRTSGGADEQFF,-,TRBD2,TRBJ2-1,TRBV5-5
TGTGCCAGTACTCCCCAGGGGGCTAGCAATCAGCCCCAGCATTTT,CASTPQGASNQPQHF,-,TRBD1,TRBJ1-5,TRBV19
TGTGCCAGCAGCCGCGGGGGGGCGGGGGCGCAGTATTTT,CASSRGGAGAQYF,-,TRBD2,TRBJ2-3,TRBV7-2
TGTGCCAGCAGTGATAGGAGGTGGAGCACAGATACGCAGTATTTT,CASSDRRWSTDTQYF,-,-,TRBJ2-3,TRBV25-1
TGTGCCAGCAGCCTGTCGTCCAGGGGCCAAGAGACCCAGTACTTC,CASSLSSRGQETQYF,-,-,TRBJ2-5,TRBV7-9
TGCGCCAGCAGCGGCGGGGGGGCCACGCAGTATTTT,CASSGGGATQYF,-,TRBD2,TRBJ2-3,TRBV10-2
TGTGCCAGCAGCTTGGCGGTCTGGACAGCCCGTCCGTTGGATACGCAGTATTTT,CASSLAVWTARPLDTQYF,-,-,TRBJ2-3,TRBV5-6
TGTGCCAGCAGTCCCTTACAGGGGGTTCGTGAAAAACTGTTTTTT,CASSPLQGVREKLFF,-,TRBD1,TRBJ1-4,TRBV27
TGTGCCAGCAGCTTAGCGCGCAATCCCCAGTCCCCTCGGACTAGCGGGTTTGGGACCCAGTACTTC,CASSLARNPQSPRTSGFGTQYF,-,TRBD2,TRBJ2-5,TRBV7-2
TGCAGTGCTAGTCAAGGGGCCCAAGAGACCCAGTACTTC,CSASQGAQETQYF,-,-,TRBJ2-5,TRBV20-1
TGTGCCAGCAGGACGGACAGGGAGGTTGTCAACACCATATATTTT,CASRTDREVVNTIYF,-,TRBD1,TRBJ1-3,TRBV6-6
TGCGCCAGCAGCTTTCTAGGTGATACGCAGTATTTT,CASSFLGDTQYF,-,-,TRBJ2-3,TRBV5-1
TGTGCCAGCAGTAGCGGGGGGGCCTCCGATACGCAGTATTTT,CASSSGGASDTQYF,once,TRBD2,TRBJ2-3,TRBV6-2/TRBV6-3
TGCGCCAGCAGCTTACGGGACAGGGGGATAGGGCGGGAGCAGTTCTTC,CASSLRDRGIGREQFF,-,TRBD1,TRBJ2-1,TRBV5-1
TGTGCCAGCAGCTCTGAGTCCCCCGCTTATGGCTACACCTTC,CASSSESPAYGYTF,-,-,TRBJ1-2,TRBV5-4
TGTGCCAGCTTACGGGGGGAAGAGCAGTACTTC,CASLRGEEQYF,-,TRBD2,TRBJ2-7,TRBV6-6
TGTGCCAGTACGGGGGATGAGCAGTTCTTC,CASTGDEQFF,-,-,TRBJ2-1,TRBV19
TGTGCCAGCAGTGACAGCTACGAGCAGTACTTC,CASSDSYEQYF,-,-,TRBJ2-7,TRBV6-2/TRBV6-3
TGCGCCAGCAGCTTGGGTACAGGGGGTAATTCACCCCTCCACTTT,CASSLGTGGNSPLHF,-,TRBD1,TRBJ1-6,TRBV5-1
TGTGCCAGTAGCCGGGACTTCTTTAATGAGCAGTTCTTC,CASSRDFFNEQFF,-,-,TRBJ2-1,TRBV19
TGTGCCAGCAGTTCAGAACAGGGGGGAGGCTACACCTTC,CASSSEQGGGYTF,-,TRBD1,TRBJ1-2,TRBV2
TGTGCCAGCAGCTTAGCGGTTCGGCAGGGTAATGAAAAACTGTTTTTT,CASSLAVRQGNEKLFF,-,-,TRBJ1-4,TRBV7-9
TGCGCCAGCAGGGCGCTCCTGGGACAGGCAGACACTGAAGCTTTCTTT,CASRALLGQADTEAFF,-,TRBD1,TRBJ1-1,TRBV5-1
TGTGCCAGCAGCTTAGTAGGAGGCGATGGAAACACCATATATTTT,CASSLVGGDGNTIYF,few,-,TRBJ1-3,TRBV7-2
TGCGCCAGCAGCCAAGTCGATCTAGGTTTCATCGGGGAGCTGTTTTTT,CASSQVDLGFIGELFF,-,-,TRBJ2-2,TRBV4-1
TGTGCCAGCAGTTACTCGCCCGGCAGGGGGTTAGGGGAGCTGTTTTTT,CASSYSPGRGLGELFF,-,TRBD1,TRBJ2-2,TRBV6-5
TGTGCCAGCTCCGGGACAGGGGGTGACTATGGCTACACCTTC,CASSGTGGDYGYTF,-,TRBD1,TRBJ1-2,TRBV10-3
TGTGCCAGCAGCTCGGGACTACAGGGTAGCACAGATACGCAGTATTTT,CASSSGLQGSTDTQYF,-,-,TRBJ2-3,TRBV7-9
TGTGCCAGCAGCTGGCAGGGGGCGGATGGAAACACCATATATTTT,CASSWQGADGNTIYF,medium-sized,TRBD1,TRBJ1-3,TRBV5-4
TGTGCCAGTACCGTCGTGATCTCGGATCAGCCCCAGCATTTT,CASTVVISDQPQHF,-,-,TRBJ1-5,TRBV19
TGCGCCAGCAGCCAAGAACCCTCTAGAGGGTATGAAAAACTGTTTTTT,CASSQEPSRGYEKLFF,-,-,TRBJ1-4,TRBV4-3
TGTGCCAGCAAACCGGACAGGAACACTGAAGCTTTCTTT,CASKPDRNTEAFF,-,-,TRBJ1-1,TRBV2
TGTGCCATCAGGGGGGCGGGCAGCGACTATGGCTACACCTTC,CAIRGAGSDYGYTF,-,-,TRBJ1-2,TRBV10-3
TGTGCCAGCGCCTCGGGGACAGGGTTAGCTGAAGCTTTCTTT,CASASGTGLAEAFF,-,TRBD1,TRBJ1-1,TRBV27
TGTGCCAGCAGCCAGACTAGCGGGGTGAACACCGGGGAGCTGTTTTTT,CASSQTSGVNTGELFF,few,TRBD2,TRBJ2-2,TRBV7-9
TGCGCCAGCAGTGAAGGGGCGGCATTGTACTTC,CASSEGAALYF,-,-,TRBJ2-7,TRBV10-1
TGTGCCAGCAGCACTTATCGGGGAGGGGTCCTCTCGAACACCGGGGAGCTGTTTTTT,CASSTYRGGVLSNTGELFF,-,TRBD2,TRBJ2-2,TRBV6-2/TRBV6-3
TGTGCCAGCAGCCCCAGAGGGACTAGGGGAACCTACAATGAGCAGTTCTTC,CASSPRGTRGTYNEQFF,-,TRBD2,TRBJ2-1,TRBV9
TGTGCCAGCAGCCCAGGGACAGGGAACACCGGGGAGCTGTTTTTT,CASSPGTGNTGELFF,-,TRBD1,TRBJ2-2,TRBV7-8
TGTGCCAGCAGCTTAGGGACTAGCATCTACAATGAGCAGTTCTTC,CASSLGTSIYNEQFF,-,TRBD2,TRBJ2-1,TRBV11-3
TGCAGCGTTGATGAAGGGACACTGGACACCGGGGAGCTGTTTTTT,CSVDEGTLDTGELFF,-,-,TRBJ2-2,TRBV29-1
TGTGCCAGCAGCAGGGGGTCCATCTACGAGCAGTACTTC,CASSRGSIYEQYF,-,-,TRBJ2-7,TRBV11-3
TGTGCCAGTAGAAATACCTACGAGCAGTACTTC,CASRNTYEQYF,-,-,TRBJ2-7,TRBV28
TGTGCCAGCAGTTTGGTGGCGGGGGGGGGCCTTGGCCCACAAGAGACCCAGTACTTC,CASSLVAGGGLGPQETQYF,-,TRBD2,TRBJ2-5,TRBV28
TGTGCCAGCAGCTTAATGCAGGGGAAAAAACTGTTTTTT,CASSLMQGKKLFF,few,-,TRBJ1-4,TRBV7-9
TGTGCCAGCAGTTCCGGGGACAGGGGGCGGAACGGCAATCAGCCCCAGCATTTT,CASSSGDRGRNGNQPQHF,once,TRBD1,TRBJ1-5,TRBV6-2/TRBV6-3
TGTGCCAGCAGCTTGAAGAGACTAGCGACGAAAGAGACCCAGTACTTC,CASSLKRLATKETQYF,once,TRBD2,TRBJ2-5,TRBV5-4
TGCGCCAGCACATCTAGTAGCGGGAAAGAGACCCAGTACTTC,CASTSSSGKETQYF,-,TRBD2,TRBJ2-5,TRBV5-1
TGTGCCAGCAGTGACCTGTTCCGCGGGGAGCAAGAGACCCAGTACTTC,CASSDLFRGEQETQYF,-,-,TRBJ2-5,TRBV6-1
TGTGCCAGCAGCTTATTAGACGGGGTTACGCAGTATTTT,CASSLLDGVTQYF,-,-,TRBJ2-3,TRBV7-9
TGCGCCAGCAGCCAAGATCCGGGACAGGGAGGGTCACCCCTCCACTTT,CASSQDPGQGGSPLHF,-,TRBD1,TRBJ1-6,TRBV4-3
TGCGCCAGCAGCCAAGGTCAGCGGGAGACCCAGTACTTC,CASSQGQRETQYF,-,-,TRBJ2-5,TRBV4-1
TGCGCCAGCAGCTTGGTGGCAGGCTCAGGATCCTACGAGCAGTACTTC,CASSLVAGSGSYEQYF,once,-,TRBJ2-7,TRBV5-1
TGTGCCACACTCTTGGGGGCCCATCTGACAGATACGCAGTATTTT,CATLLGAHLTDTQYF,-,-,TRBJ2-3,TRBV6-6
TGTGCCATCAATCCCGGGACTAGCTTGCGCAATGAGCAGTTCTTC,CAINPGTSLRNEQFF,-,TRBD2,TRBJ2-1,TRBV10-3
TGTGCCAGTAGTATAGATCAGGGATGGGGCTACACCTTC,CASSIDQGWGYTF,-,-,TRBJ1-2,TRBV19
TGTGCCAGCAGCTTGGCCGGCAGGGTAGAGCAGTACTTC,CASSLAGRVEQYF,-,-,TRBJ2-7,TRBV5-6
TGTGCCAGCAGCCCACTTTTGGATACGCAGTATTTT,CASSPLLDTQYF,-,-,TRBJ2-3,TRBV5-5